Listed here are 26 T cell receptor beta chains from one sample, sequenced in a study of breast tumors, draining lymph nodes, adjacent tissues. TCRdb re-analysed the multiplex PCR reads in MiXCR, keeping a single row per CDR3 protein. The sample includes nearly 200,000 distinct CDR3 sequences, around a third seen only once; the top ten take more than 4%. Samples came from axillary lymph nodes draining the breast cancer. Material: axillary lymph node tissue. These receptors all stem from a female donor with breast cancer. Some clones in this sample may be carry-over from other donors' samples.

The rearrangement joins TRBV7-2 to TRBJ2-2, with D possibly being TRBD1 (5 bases). The CDR3 is 13 residues long. The V gene lost 2 bases and the J gene lost 10 bases, with 11 bases spanning the gap. The germline V gene encodes CDR1 SGHTA and CDR2 FQGNSA. The CDR3 reads CASSLRGGEELFF. The CDR3 DNA reads as TGTGCCAGCAGCTTAAGGGGTGGGGAGGAGCTGTTTTTT. Drawing the rest from reference TRBV7-2 and TRBJ2-2, the complete variable domain is GAGVSQSPSNKVTEKGKDVELRCDPISGHTALYWYRQSLGQGLEFLIYFQGNSAPDKSGLPSDRFSAERTGGSVSTLTIQRTQQEDSAVYLCASSLRGGEELFFGEGSRLTVL.

This clonotype was counted at least ten times. V gene TRBV10-2 combines with J gene TRBJ1-6; weak D call: TRBD1 (6 bases). V lost 2 bases to trimming and J lost 6 bases, with 11 bases between them. This CDR3 is built from 15 residues. Germline CDR1 reads WSHSY; CDR2 reads SAAADI. The CDR3 region has the DNA TGCGCCAGCAGTGAGCCGGGACACGCTAATTCACCCCTCCACTTT. Translated, it gives CASSEPGHANSPLHF.

This clonotype was observed a handful of times. The CDR3 DNA sequence: TGTGCCAGCAGCCCAAGGGGAAGAGCCAAAAACATTCAGTACTTC. It codes for CASSPRGRAKNIQYF. The chain links TRBV5-6 to TRBJ2-4; D is perhaps TRBD1 (5 bases). The CDR3 is 15 residues long. Per the germline V gene, CDR1 is SGHDT and CDR2 is YYEEEE. Trimming left V 4 bases short and J 0 bases short, with 11 bases between.

The sample holds many counts of this clonotype. V and J are TRBV20-1 and TRBJ2-1, with 9 bases fitting TRBD2. The germline gives CDR1 DFQATT, CDR2 SNEGSKA (reference sequence). This CDR3 has 15 amino acids. The V and J ends lost 5 bases and 3 bases, in that order; junction bases with no gene match: 8. The CDR3 spells CSAPLAGDLYNEQFF. The CDR3 nucleotides read TGCAGTGCTCCTTTAGCGGGGGACCTCTACAATGAGCAGTTCTTC.

This clonotype was counted a few times. Being one base from a much bigger clone, this may be a read error. The rearrangement links TRBV6-6 to TRBJ2-7, with a weak D call TRBD2 (6 bases). V was clipped by 5 bases and J by 3 bases, with 14 bases between them. Germline lookup yields CDR1 MNHNY and CDR2 SVGAGI (reference sequence). The CDR3 extends over 14 amino acids. CDR3 amino acids: CASSRAGQGYEQYF. The DNA of the CDR3 is TGTGCCAGCAGTCGCGCGGGGCAGGGCTACGAGCAGTACTTC.

About this clonotype itself: A junction end diverges from the germline sequence, so it may reflect a read error. The chain combines TRBV4-1 with TRBJ1-5; D remains unclear. This CDR3 spans 16 amino acids. The V gene's germline CDR1 is MGHRA and CDR2 YSYEKL. As DNA, the CDR3 is TGCGCCAGCAGCCAAGTTACGGGTCTGAGCACTCAGCCCCAGCATTTT. Residues: CASSQVTGLSTQPQHF.

In this sample, this clonotype turned up a few times. One base away lies a much larger clone, so this may be a sequencing read error. This sequence joins TRBV12-3 or TRBV12-4 and TRBJ1-2; D ambiguous. CDR3 length: 12 amino acids. CDR3 nucleotide sequence: TGTGCCAGCAGTGCATCTAACTATGGCTACATCTTC. Amino acids: CASSASNYGYIF.

Details on this clonotype: One end of the junction fails to match germline, which may point to a read error. The chain carries TRBV7-9 and TRBJ1-1; D may be TRBD1 (5 bases). The CDR3 has 15 amino acids. Germline values: CDR1 SEHNR, CDR2 FQNEAQ (reference sequence). CDR3 bases: TGTGCCAGCAGCTCTCTGGGACTTCTTAACACTGAAGCTCTCTTT. Amino acids: CASSSLGLLNTEALF.

Only a few counts were recorded for this clonotype. This chain links TRBV6-5 with TRBJ2-7; 9 positions match TRBD1. V was pared by 5 bases and J by 7 bases, with 12 bases of the junction left unmatched. The length of the CDR3 is 15 residues. Germline assignment: CDR1 MNHEY and CDR2 SVGAGI. DNA for the CDR3: TGTGCCAGCAGTCACTGGGGACAGGGAGTAGAGGAGCAGTACTTC. Translation gives CASSHWGQGVEEQYF.

The genes are TRBV11-2 and TRBJ1-1; 8 bases are a match to TRBD1. J gave up 4 bases and V 7 bases, and 11 bases lay outside the gene matches. The CDR3 runs 15 residues. Germline CDR1 and CDR2: SGHAT and FQNNGV. In DNA form, the CDR3 reads TGTGCCAGCACCTTTCTACAGGGGGGTAGCACTGAAGCTTTCTTT. It translates to CASTFLQGGSTEAFF.

Note on this clonotype: Since the CDR3 does not end with the conserved phenylalanine or tryptophan, this likely comes from a read error. The chain uses TRBV3-1 and TRBJ2-7; TRBD1 aligns across 8 bases. The germline V gene has CDR1 LGHDT and CDR2 YNNKEL (reference sequence). The CDR3 is made up of 15 amino acids. Trimming at V came to 1 base and at J to 2 bases, leaving 4 bases not matched to a gene. The CDR3 nucleotides read TGTGCCAGCAGCCAAGCCGGGACAGGACCCTACGAGCAGTACCTC. Residues: CASSQAGTGPYEQYL.

The chain couples TRBV6-6 to TRBJ2-2; TRBD1 matches at 9 bases. The CDR3 consists of 16 residues. The ends lost 5 bases at V and 5 bases at J; junction bases unmatched: 9. The V gene's germline CDR1 is MNHNY and CDR2 SVGAGI (reference sequence). The CDR3 DNA reads as TGTGCCAGCAGTCGCCTGGGACAGGGCGGAACCGGGGAGCTGTTTTTT. Translated: CASSRLGQGGTGELFF.

The V and J genes are TRBV20-1 and TRBJ1-6; TRBD1 matches 7 bases. This CDR3 contains 15 residues. With V trimmed by 3 bases and J by 9 bases, 11 bases remained unmatched. The germline CDR1 and CDR2 sequences are DFQATT and SNEGSKA (reference sequence). CDR3 region: CSASAHRGRGSPLHF. The CDR3 nucleotides are TGCAGTGCTAGTGCCCACAGGGGAAGGGGTTCACCCCTCCACTTT.

This clonotype was found many times. J is TRBJ1-2 and V is TRBV5-5; D gene ambiguous. The CDR3 has 15 residues. Germline values: CDR1 SGHKS, CDR2 YYEKEE (reference sequence). V shed 0 bases and J shed 4 bases, with 13 bases lying between them. As DNA, the CDR3 is TGTGCCAGCAGCTTGGAGTTGGTGGCTGGCTATGGCTACACCTTC. This sequence encodes CASSLELVAGYGYTF.

This clonotype was seen only a few times. DNA of the CDR3: TGTGCCAGCAGTTTAGGAGGAGGGGGGGCCAACGTCCTGACTTTC. Translated: CASSLGGGGANVLTF. The rearrangement links TRBV28 to TRBJ2-6; TRBD2 might be the D (6 bases). V gave up 2 bases and J gave up 4 bases, with 9 bases separating them. This CDR3 has 15 residues. CDR1 and CDR2 (germline): MDHEN, SYDVKM.

This clonotype was counted at least ten times. One end of the junction is discordant with germline, which a read error may explain. V is TRBV5-1 and J is TRBJ2-5; no reliable D call. This CDR3 comprises 12 residues. Germline V lookup: CDR1 SGHRS, CDR2 YFSETQ. The CDR3 is CASSLDQETQYF. The CDR3 DNA sequence: TGTGCCAGCAGCTTAGATCAAGAGACCCAGTACTTC.

This clonotype was detected many times. The chain combines TRBV6-2 or TRBV6-3 with TRBJ1-6; D not resolved. Looked up from germline, CDR1 is MNHEY and CDR2 is SVGEGT. The CDR3 spans 14 residues. The V end lost 6 bases, the J end lost 9 bases, and 15 bases lay between the germline ends. As DNA, the CDR3 is TGTGCCAGCAGCCTAACCCAACGGAGTTCACCCCTCCACTTT. Translated: CASSLTQRSSPLHF.

V is TRBV7-6 and J is TRBJ2-3; D is unclear. CDR1 SGHVS and CDR2 FNYEAQ come from the germline V gene. V was clipped by 1 base and J by 5 bases, with 7 bases between them. This CDR3 comprises 13 residues. The CDR3 sequence: CASSLEVIDTQYF. CDR3 in DNA: TGTGCCAGCAGCTTAGAGGTTATAGATACGCAGTATTTT.

This clonotype was found many times. The rearrangement links TRBV5-8 to TRBJ2-5; 12 nucleotides agree with TRBD2. The J segment lost 3 bases and the V segment lost 4 bases, leaving 4 bases of the junction unmatched. CDR1 is SGHTS, CDR2 YDEGEE, per germline. The CDR3 has 15 residues. CDR3 loop: CASSGWTSGKETQYF. CDR3 nucleotides: TGTGCCAGCAGCGGGTGGACTAGCGGGAAAGAGACCCAGTACTTC.

The sample holds many counts of this clonotype. The CDR3 DNA reads as TGTGCCAGCAGCTTAGGGCCGTACAACTCCTATAATTCACCCCTCCACTTT. Its protein is CASSLGPYNSYNSPLHF. This chain uses TRBV7-8 with TRBJ1-6; no clear D gene. The length of the CDR3 is 17 residues. The germline CDR1 and CDR2 sequences are SGHVS and FQNEAQ. Trimming removed 1 base at V and 0 bases at J, with 10 bases between.

The genes are TRBV29-1 and TRBJ2-1, with a weak D call TRBD2 (6 bases). The V and J ends lost 6 bases and 8 bases respectively, with 20 bases between them. The CDR3 is 14 amino acids. From germline, CDR1 is SQVTM and CDR2 ANQGSEA. CDR3 bases: TGCAGCGTCTTCCACTACTTCTGGGAGGATGAGCAGTTCTTC. Its protein is CSVFHYFWEDEQFF.

This clonotype was found many times. The chain carries TRBV13 and TRBJ2-7; TRBD2 agrees at 10 bases. Germline CDR1 reads PRHDT; CDR2 reads FYEKMQ (reference sequence). V was clipped by 1 base and J by 9 bases; unmatched bases: 9. This CDR3 has 15 residues. The CDR3 loop is CASSLVGLAGGVQYF. DNA of the CDR3: TGTGCCAGCAGCTTAGTTGGGTTAGCGGGAGGCGTGCAGTACTTC.

This clonotype was observed many times. The V and J genes are TRBV6-5 and TRBJ1-5, with D uncertain. Deletions cut 6 bases from V and 3 bases from J, with 9 bases between. This CDR3 region has 13 residues. Per germline, CDR1 MNHEY and CDR2 SVGAGI. The CDR3 reads CASSLRFNQPQHF. The CDR3 DNA reads TGTGCCAGCAGCCTGAGGTTCAATCAGCCCCAGCATTTT.

This clonotype was picked up many times. V usage is TRBV6-6 and J usage is TRBJ1-5; perhaps TRBD1 as D (5 bases). Trimming took off 0 bases at V and 0 bases at J, with 6 bases between the two ends. The CDR3 length is 15 residues. Per the germline V gene, CDR1 is MNHNY and CDR2 is SVGAGI (reference sequence). CDR3 loop: CASSYSGGSNQPQHF. The CDR3 bases are TGTGCCAGCAGTTACTCGGGGGGTAGCAATCAGCCCCAGCATTTT.

This clonotype has a count of ten or more. The chain couples TRBV7-3 to TRBJ2-1; the D call may be TRBD1 or TRBD2 (6 bases each). V was pared by 3 bases and J by 7 bases, with 10 bases between. Germline-derived CDR1 and CDR2 are SGHTA and FQGTGA. CDR3 size: 13 residues. The CDR3 here is CASSFGGQNEQFF. The CDR3 nucleotides are TGTGCCAGCAGCTTCGGGGGCCAGAATGAGCAGTTCTTC. The full variable domain, completed using reference TRBV7-3 and TRBJ2-1, is GAGVSQTPSNKVTEKGKYVELRCDPISGHTALYWYRQSLGQGPEFLIYFQGTGAADDSGLPNDRFFAVRPEGSVSTLKIQRTERGDSAVYLCASSFGGQNEQFFGPGTRLTVL.

The chain carries TRBV7-6 and TRBJ2-3; 11 nucleotides line up with TRBD2. This CDR3 is 20 amino acids long. Trimming cost V 8 bases and J 4 bases; bases outside gene matches: 23. Germline V gene sequence: CDR1 SGHVS, CDR2 FNYEAQ. DNA for the CDR3: TGTGCCAGCTCACCACGAGGGACAGGCCTACTAGCGGGAGCTGCAGATACGCAGTATTTT. Protein product: CASSPRGTGLLAGAADTQYF.